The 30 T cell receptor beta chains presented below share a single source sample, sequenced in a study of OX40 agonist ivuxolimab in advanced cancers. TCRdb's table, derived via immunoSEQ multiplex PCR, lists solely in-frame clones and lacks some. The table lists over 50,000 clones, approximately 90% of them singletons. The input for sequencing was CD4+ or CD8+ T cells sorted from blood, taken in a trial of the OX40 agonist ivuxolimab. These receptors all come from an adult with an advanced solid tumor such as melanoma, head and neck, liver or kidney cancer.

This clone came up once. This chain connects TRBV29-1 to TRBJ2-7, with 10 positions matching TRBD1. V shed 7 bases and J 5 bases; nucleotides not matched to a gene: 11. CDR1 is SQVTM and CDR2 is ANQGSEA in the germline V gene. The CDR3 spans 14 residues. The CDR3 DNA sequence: TGCAGCGCCAGCCAGGGACAGGGGTCGAACGAGCAGTACTTC. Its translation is CSASQGQGSNEQYF.

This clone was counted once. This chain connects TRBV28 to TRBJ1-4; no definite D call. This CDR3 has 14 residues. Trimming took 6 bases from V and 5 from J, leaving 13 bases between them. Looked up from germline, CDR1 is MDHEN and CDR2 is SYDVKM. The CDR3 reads CASRALGPNEKLFF. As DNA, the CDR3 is TGTGCCAGCAGGGCCCTGGGTCCCAATGAAAAACTGTTTTTT.

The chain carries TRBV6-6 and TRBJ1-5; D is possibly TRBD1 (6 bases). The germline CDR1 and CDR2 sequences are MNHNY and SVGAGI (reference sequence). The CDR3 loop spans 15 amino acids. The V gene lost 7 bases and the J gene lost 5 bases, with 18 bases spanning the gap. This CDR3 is CASTRSGGRDQPQHF. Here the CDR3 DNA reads TGTGCCAGCACCAGAAGCGGGGGGCGCGATCAGCCCCAGCATTTT.

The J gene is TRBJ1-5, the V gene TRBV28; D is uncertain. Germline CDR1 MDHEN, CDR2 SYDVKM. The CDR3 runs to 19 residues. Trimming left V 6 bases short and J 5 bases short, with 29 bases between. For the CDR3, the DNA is TGTGCCAGCAGGACCTTTCGGAGCTGGGATAAAATTCGGGATCAGCCCCAGCATTTT. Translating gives CASRTFRSWDKIRDQPQHF.

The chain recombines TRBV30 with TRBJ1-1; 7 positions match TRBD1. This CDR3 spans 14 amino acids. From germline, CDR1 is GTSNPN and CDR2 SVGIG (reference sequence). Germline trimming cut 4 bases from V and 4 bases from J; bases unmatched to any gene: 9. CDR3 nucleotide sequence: TGTGCCTGGATTCCCCGACAGGGAACCACTGAAGCTTTCTTT. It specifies CAWIPRQGTTEAFF.

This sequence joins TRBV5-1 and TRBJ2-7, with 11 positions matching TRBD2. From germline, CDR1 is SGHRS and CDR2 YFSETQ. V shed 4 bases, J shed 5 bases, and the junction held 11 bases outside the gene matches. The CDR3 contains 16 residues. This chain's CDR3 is CASSPNSGGVENEQYF. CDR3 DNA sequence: TGCGCCAGCAGCCCCAATAGCGGGGGGGTCGAGAACGAGCAGTACTTC.

CDR3: CASSGFGDGTEAFF. In DNA form, the CDR3 reads TGTGCCAGCTCTGGTTTTGGGGACGGGACTGAAGCTTTCTTT. This chain uses TRBV18 with TRBJ1-1, with TRBD1 as a possible D gene (5 bases). Trimming pared 6 bases from V and 5 bases from J, leaving 16 bases between. CDR1 KGHSH and CDR2 LQKENI come from the germline V gene. The CDR3 consists of 14 residues.

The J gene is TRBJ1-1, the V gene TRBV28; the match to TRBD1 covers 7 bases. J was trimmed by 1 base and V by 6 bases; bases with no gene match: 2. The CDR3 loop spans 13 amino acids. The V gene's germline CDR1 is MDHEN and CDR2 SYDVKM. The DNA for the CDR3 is TGTGCCAGCAGCCGACAGGGGAACACTGAAGCTTTCTTT. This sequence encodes CASSRQGNTEAFF.

CDR3 in amino acids: CASSVQDRVFEQYF. The CDR3 nucleotides are TGTGCCAGCAGCGTACAGGACAGGGTCTTCGAGCAGTACTTC. The rearrangement links TRBV7-6 to TRBJ2-7, with 8 bases identical to TRBD1. The CDR3 extends over 14 amino acids. CDR1 is SGHVS, CDR2 FNYEAQ, per germline. V lost 5 bases and J lost 6; bases outside the gene matches: 9.

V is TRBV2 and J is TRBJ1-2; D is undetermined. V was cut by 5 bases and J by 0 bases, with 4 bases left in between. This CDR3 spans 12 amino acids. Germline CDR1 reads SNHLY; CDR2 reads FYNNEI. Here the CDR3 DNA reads TGTGCCAGCAGTCCAGCTAACTATGGCTACACCTTC. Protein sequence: CASSPANYGYTF.

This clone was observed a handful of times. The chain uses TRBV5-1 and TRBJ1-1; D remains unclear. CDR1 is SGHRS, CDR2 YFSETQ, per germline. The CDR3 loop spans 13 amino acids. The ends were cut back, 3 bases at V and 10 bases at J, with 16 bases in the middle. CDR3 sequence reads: CASSSDTPGRAFF. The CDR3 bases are TGCGCCAGCAGCTCTGACACCCCCGGCCGAGCTTTCTTT.

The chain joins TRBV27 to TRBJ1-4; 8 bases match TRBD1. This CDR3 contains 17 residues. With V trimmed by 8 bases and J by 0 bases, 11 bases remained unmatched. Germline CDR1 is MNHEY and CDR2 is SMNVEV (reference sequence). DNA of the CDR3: TGTGCCAGCTCTGACCGACAGGGGAGTGCAACTAATGAAAAACTGTTTTTT. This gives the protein CASSDRQGSATNEKLFF.

CDR3 loop: CASSPTAATNEKLFF. CDR3 nucleotides: TGTGCCAGCTCACCAACGGCCGCCACTAATGAAAAACTGTTTTTT. This chain connects TRBV18 to TRBJ1-4; D ambiguous. This CDR3 comprises 15 residues. Per the germline V gene, CDR1 is KGHSH and CDR2 is LQKENI. The ends were cut back, 2 bases at V and 2 bases at J, with 9 bases in the middle.

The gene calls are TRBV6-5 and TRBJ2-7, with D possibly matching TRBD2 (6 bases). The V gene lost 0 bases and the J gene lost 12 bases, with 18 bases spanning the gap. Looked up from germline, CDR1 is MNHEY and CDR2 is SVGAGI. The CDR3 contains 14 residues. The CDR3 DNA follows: TGTGCCAGCAGTTACTCGGGCCGGGACTCCGTAACGTACTTC. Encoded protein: CASSYSGRDSVTYF.

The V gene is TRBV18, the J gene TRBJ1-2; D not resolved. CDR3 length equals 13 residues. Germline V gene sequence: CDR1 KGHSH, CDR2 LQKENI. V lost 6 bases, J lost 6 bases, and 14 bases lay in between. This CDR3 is CASSHWGGDGYTF. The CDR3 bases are TGTGCCAGCTCCCACTGGGGAGGCGATGGCTACACCTTC.

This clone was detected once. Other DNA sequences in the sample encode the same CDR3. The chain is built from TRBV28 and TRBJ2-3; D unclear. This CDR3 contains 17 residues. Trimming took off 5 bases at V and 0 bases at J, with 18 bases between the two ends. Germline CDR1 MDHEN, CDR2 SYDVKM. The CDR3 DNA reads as TGTGCCAGCAGTACCCCCCTTGGGCTGATTAGCACAGATACGCAGTATTTT. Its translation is CASSTPLGLISTDTQYF.

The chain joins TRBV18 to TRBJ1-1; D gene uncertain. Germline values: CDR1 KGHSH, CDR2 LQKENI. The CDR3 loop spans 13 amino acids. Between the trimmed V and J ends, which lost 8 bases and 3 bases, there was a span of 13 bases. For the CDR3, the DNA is TGTGCCAGCGCAAGGAGTCTGGACACTGAAGCTTTCTTT. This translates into CASARSLDTEAFF.

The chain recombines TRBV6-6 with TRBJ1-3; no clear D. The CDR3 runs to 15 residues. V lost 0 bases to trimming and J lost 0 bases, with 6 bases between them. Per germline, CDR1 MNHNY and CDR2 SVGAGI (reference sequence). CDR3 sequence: CASSYSVSSGNTIYF. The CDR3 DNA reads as TGTGCCAGCAGTTACTCAGTGAGCTCTGGAAACACCATATATTTT.

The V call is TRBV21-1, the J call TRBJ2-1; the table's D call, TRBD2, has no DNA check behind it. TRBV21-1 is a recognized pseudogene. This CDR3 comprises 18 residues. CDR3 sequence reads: CASSKDGCGASSYNEQFF. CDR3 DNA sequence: TGTGCCAGCAGCAAAGATGGCTGCGGGGCTAGCTCCTACAATGAGCAGTTCTTC.

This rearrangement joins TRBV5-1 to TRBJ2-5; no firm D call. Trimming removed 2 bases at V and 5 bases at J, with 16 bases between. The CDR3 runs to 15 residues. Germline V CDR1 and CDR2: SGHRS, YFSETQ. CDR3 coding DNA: TGCGCCAGCAGCTTTCCCGAACCCCCCTTGGAGACCCAGTACTTC. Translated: CASSFPEPPLETQYF.

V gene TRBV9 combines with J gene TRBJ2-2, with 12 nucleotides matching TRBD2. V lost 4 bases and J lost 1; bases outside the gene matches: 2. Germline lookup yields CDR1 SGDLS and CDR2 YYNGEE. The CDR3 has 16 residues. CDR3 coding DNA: TGTGCCAGCAGCTCACTAGCGGGAGGGAACACCGGGGAGCTGTTTTTT. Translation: CASSSLAGGNTGELFF.

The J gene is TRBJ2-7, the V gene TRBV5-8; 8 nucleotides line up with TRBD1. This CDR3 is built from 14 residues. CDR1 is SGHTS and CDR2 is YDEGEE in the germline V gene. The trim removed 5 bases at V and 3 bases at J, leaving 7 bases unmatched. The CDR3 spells CASSPGTGLYEQYF. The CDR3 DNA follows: TGTGCCAGCAGTCCCGGGACAGGTCTCTACGAGCAGTACTTC.

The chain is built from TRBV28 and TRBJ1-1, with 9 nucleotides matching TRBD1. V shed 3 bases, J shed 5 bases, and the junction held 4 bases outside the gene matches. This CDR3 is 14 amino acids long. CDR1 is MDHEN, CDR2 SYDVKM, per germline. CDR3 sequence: CASSLGTGWTEAFF. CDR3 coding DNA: TGTGCCAGCAGTTTGGGGACAGGGTGGACTGAAGCTTTCTTT.

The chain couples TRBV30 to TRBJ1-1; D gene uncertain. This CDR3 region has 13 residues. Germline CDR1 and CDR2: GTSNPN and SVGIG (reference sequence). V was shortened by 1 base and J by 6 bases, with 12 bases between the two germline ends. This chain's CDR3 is CAWSAQSEAEAFF. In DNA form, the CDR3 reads TGTGCCTGGAGTGCCCAGTCGGAGGCTGAAGCTTTCTTT.

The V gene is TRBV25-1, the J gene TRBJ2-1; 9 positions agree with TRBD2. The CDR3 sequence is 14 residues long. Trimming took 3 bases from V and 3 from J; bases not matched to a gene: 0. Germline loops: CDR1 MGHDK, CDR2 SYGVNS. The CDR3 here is CASSETSGYNEQFF. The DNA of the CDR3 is TGTGCCAGCAGTGAGACTAGCGGCTACAATGAGCAGTTCTTC. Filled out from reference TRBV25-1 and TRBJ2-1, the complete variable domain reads EADIYQTPRYLVIGTGKKITLECSQTMGHDKMYWYQQDPGMELHLIHYSYGVNSTEKGDLSSESTVSRIRTEHFPLTLESARPSHTSQYLCASSETSGYNEQFFGPGTRLTVL.

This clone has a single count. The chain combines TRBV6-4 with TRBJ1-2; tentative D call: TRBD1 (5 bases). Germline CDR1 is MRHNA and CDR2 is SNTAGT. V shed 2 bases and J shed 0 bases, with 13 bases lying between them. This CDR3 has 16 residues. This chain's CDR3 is CASSDGAGLANYGYTF. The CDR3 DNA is TGTGCCAGCAGTGACGGGGCAGGGTTGGCTAACTATGGCTACACCTTC.

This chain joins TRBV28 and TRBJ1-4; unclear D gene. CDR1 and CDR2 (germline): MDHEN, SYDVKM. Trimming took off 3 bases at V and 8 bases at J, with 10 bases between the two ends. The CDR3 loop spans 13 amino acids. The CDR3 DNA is TGTGCCAGCAGTTTGCAGGATGGCGAAAAACTGTTTTTT. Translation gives CASSLQDGEKLFF.

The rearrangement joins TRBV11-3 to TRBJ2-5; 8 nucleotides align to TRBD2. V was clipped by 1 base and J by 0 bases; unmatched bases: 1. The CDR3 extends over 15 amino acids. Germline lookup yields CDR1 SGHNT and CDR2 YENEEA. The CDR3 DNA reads TGTGCCAGCAGCTTAGGGGGACTAGACCAAGAGACCCAGTACTTC. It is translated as CASSLGGLDQETQYF.

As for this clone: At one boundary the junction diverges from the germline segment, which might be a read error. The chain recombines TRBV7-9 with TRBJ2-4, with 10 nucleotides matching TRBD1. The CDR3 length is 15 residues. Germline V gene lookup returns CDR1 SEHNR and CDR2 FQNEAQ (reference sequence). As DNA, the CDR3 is TGTGCCAGCAGCCCCCCCGGGACAGGGGATTTGTTCAAGGACTTC. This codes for CASSPPGTGDLFKDF. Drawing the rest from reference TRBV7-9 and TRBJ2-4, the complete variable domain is DTGVSQNPRHKITKRGQNVTFRCDPISEHNRLYWYRQTLGQGPEFLTYFQNEAQLEKSRLLSDRFSAERPKGSFSTLEIQRTEQGDSAMYLCASSPPGTGDLFKDFGAGTRLSVL.

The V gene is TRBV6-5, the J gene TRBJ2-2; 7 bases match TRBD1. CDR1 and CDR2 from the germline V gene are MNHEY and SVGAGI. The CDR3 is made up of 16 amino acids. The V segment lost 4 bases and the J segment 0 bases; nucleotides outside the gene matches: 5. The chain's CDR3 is CASSLGQGANTGELFF. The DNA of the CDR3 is TGTGCCAGCAGTTTGGGGCAGGGGGCGAACACCGGGGAGCTGTTTTTT.